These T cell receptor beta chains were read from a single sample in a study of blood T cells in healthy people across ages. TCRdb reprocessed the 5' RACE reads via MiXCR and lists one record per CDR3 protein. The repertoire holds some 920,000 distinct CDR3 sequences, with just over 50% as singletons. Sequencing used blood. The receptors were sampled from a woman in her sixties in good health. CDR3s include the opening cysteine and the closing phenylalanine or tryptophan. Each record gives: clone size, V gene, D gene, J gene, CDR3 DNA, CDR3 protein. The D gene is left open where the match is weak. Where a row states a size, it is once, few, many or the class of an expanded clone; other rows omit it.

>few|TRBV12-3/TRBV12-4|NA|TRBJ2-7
TGTGCCAGCAGTTTAACAGCCAAGGGTACCTACGAGCAGTACTTC
CASSLTAKGTYEQYF
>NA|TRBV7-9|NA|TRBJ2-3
TGTGCCAGCAGGGAGGTAGAGGATACGCAGTATTTT
CASREVEDTQYF
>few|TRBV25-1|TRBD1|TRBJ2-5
TGTGCCAGCAGTGAATCAGAACGGACAGGGTATTGGGAGACCCAGTACTTC
CASSESERTGYWETQYF
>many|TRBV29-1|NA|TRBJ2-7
TGCAGCGCCTCCGGGACAAATTCCTACGAGCAGTACTTC
CSASGTNSYEQYF
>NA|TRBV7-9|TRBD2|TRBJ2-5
TGTGCCAGCGCTATAGCTAGCGGGTCGCAAGAGACCCAGTACTTC
CASAIASGSQETQYF
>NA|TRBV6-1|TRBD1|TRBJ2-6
TGTACCAGCAGCCCTTGGGGTAGACAGGGGGCGGTTGGGGCCAACGTCCTGACTTTC
CTSSPWGRQGAVGANVLTF
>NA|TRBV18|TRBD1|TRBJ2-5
TGTGCCAGCTCACCAGGGGGAACAGGGGGATCTCAAGAGACCCAGTACTTC
CASSPGGTGGSQETQYF
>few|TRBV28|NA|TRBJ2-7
TGTGCCAGCAGTTGGTCGGGGAGTTACGAGCAGTACTTC
CASSWSGSYEQYF
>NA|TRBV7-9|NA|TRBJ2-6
TGTGCCAGCAGCTTAGAAGTCAGGTGGAGCTCTGGGGCCAACGTCCTGACTTTC
CASSLEVRWSSGANVLTF
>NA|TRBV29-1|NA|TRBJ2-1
TGCAGCGTAGCCCAGAGCCTCAATGAGCAGTTCTTC
CSVAQSLNEQFF
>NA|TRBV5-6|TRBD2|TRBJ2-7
TGTGCCAGCAGCTTGGGGGGAGCGGGAGGGACCTACGAGCAGTACTTC
CASSLGGAGGTYEQYF
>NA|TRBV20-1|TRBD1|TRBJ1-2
TGCAGTGCTAGCGGACAGGAGGGCTACACCTTC
CSASGQEGYTF
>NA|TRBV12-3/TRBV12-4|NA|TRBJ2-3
TGTGCCAGCAGTTTATCTGGGTCCACCACAGATACGCGGTATTTT
CASSLSGSTTDTRYF
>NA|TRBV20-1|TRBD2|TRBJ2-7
TGCAGTGCTAGACATGACGGGTGGACTAGCGGGAACTACGAGCAGTACTTC
CSARHDGWTSGNYEQYF
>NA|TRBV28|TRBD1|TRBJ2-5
TGTGCCAGCAGTTTCCCTGGACAGGTCAAAGAGACCCAGTACTTC
CASSFPGQVKETQYF
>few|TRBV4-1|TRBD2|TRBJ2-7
TGCGCCAGCAGCCAAGTGTTCCTACTAGCGGGACAAGAGCAGTACTTC
CASSQVFLLAGQEQYF
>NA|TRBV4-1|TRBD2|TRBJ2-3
TGCGCCAGCAGAACACTAGCGGGACCCGGGGGTACGCAGTATTTT
CASRTLAGPGGTQYF
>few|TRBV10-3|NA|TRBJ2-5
TGTGCCATCAGTGAGTTGGGAGAGACCCAGTACTTC
CAISELGETQYF
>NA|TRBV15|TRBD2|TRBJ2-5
TGTGCCACCAGCAGGAGAATCAGCGGGAGTGAAGAGACCCAGTACTTC
CATSRRISGSEETQYF
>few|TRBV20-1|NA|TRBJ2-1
TGCAGTGCCGAGGGGCAGGGGTACAATGAGCAGTTCTTC
CSAEGQGYNEQFF
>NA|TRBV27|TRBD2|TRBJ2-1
TGTGCCAGCCTGGGGAGACTAGCGGGAGGTAATGAGCAGTTCTTC
CASLGRLAGGNEQFF
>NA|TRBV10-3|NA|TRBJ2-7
TGTGCCATCAGTGAGTCCAAGATGGGGTACGAGCAGTACTTC
CAISESKMGYEQYF
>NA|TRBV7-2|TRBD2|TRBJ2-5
TGTGCCAGCAGCTTAAGACTAGCGGGAGGCCGGGAGACCCAGTACTTC
CASSLRLAGGRETQYF
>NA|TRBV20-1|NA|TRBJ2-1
TGCAGTGCTAGAGATGAGGATGGGGCCCCGCAGTTCTTC
CSARDEDGAPQFF
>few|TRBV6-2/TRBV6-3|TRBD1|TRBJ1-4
TGTGCCACCGAGGACAGGGGAGCATCTAATGAAAAACTGTTTTTT
CATEDRGASNEKLFF
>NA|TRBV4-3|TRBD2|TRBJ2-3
TGCGCCAGCAGCCAAGTGACGACTAGCGGGATGGCAGATACGCAGTATTTT
CASSQVTTSGMADTQYF
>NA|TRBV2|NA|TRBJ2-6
TGTGCCAGCAGGGATAGGGCCAGCGTTGGGGCCAACGTCCTGACTTTC
CASRDRASVGANVLTF
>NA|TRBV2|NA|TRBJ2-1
TGTGCCAGCAGTGAAGGTCTGCAGAACAATGAGCAGTTCTTC
CASSEGLQNNEQFF
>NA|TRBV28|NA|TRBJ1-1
TGTGCCAGCAGTTTCCCTTACAGTGAAGCTTTCTTT
CASSFPYSEAFF
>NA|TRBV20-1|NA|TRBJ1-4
TGCAGTGCCACTAGACAGAGTAATAATGAAAAACTGTTTTTT
CSATRQSNNEKLFF
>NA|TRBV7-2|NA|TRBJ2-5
TGTGCCAGCAGCTCAGCGCGGCCAGAGACCCAGTACTTC
CASSSARPETQYF
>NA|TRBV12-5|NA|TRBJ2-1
TGTGCTAGTGCCACATATCGGGGGAGCTCCTACAATGAGCAGTTCTTC
CASATYRGSSYNEQFF
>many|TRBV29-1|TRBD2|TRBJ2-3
TGCAGCGTTGATATTGATTGGGCTAGCGGGAGTGGTAACACAGATACGCAGTATTTT
CSVDIDWASGSGNTDTQYF
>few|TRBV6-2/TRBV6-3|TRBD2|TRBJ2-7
TGTGCCAGCAGTCGTGGACTAGTCGGGACCTACGAGCAGTACTTC
CASSRGLVGTYEQYF
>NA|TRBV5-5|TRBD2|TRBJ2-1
TGTGCCAGCAGCTTTAGCGGGGGGGCGTACAATGAGCAGTTCTTC
CASSFSGGAYNEQFF
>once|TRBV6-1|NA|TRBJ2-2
TGTGCCAGCAGCGGGATAGGCACCGGGGAGCTGTTTTTT
CASSGIGTGELFF
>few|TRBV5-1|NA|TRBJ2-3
TGCGCCAGCAGCCACCGCGGAGGGGACACAGATACGCAGTATTTT
CASSHRGGDTDTQYF
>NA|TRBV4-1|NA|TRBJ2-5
TGCGCCAGCAGCCAAGTCATTGGCACGCCAGAGACCCAGTACTTC
CASSQVIGTPETQYF
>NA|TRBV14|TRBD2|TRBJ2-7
TGTGCCAGCAGACAGGCGGGAGTAATAGCCGAGCAGTACTTC
CASRQAGVIAEQYF
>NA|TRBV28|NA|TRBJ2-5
TGTGCCAGCAGCGTCACTGAGTCCTACCAAGAGACCCAGTACTTC
CASSVTESYQETQYF
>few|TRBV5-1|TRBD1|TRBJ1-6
TGCGCCAGCAGTGATACCTCCGACAGGGGGTATTCACCCCTCCACTTT
CASSDTSDRGYSPLHF
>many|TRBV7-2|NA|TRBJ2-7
TGTGCCAGCAGCTTAGTGAAGGGCTACGAGCAGTACTTC
CASSLVKGYEQYF
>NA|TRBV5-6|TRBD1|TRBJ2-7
TGTGCCAGTAGGGGACAGTCCTTCTACGAGCAGTACTTC
CASRGQSFYEQYF
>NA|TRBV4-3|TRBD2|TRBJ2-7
TGCGCCAGCAGCCGACTACTAGCGTATGGCCCCTACGAGCAGTACTTC
CASSRLLAYGPYEQYF
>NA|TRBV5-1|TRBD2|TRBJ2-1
TGCGCCAGCAGCTCTACCGGGACTAGCGTCCCTGGTAATGAGCAGTTCTTC
CASSSTGTSVPGNEQFF